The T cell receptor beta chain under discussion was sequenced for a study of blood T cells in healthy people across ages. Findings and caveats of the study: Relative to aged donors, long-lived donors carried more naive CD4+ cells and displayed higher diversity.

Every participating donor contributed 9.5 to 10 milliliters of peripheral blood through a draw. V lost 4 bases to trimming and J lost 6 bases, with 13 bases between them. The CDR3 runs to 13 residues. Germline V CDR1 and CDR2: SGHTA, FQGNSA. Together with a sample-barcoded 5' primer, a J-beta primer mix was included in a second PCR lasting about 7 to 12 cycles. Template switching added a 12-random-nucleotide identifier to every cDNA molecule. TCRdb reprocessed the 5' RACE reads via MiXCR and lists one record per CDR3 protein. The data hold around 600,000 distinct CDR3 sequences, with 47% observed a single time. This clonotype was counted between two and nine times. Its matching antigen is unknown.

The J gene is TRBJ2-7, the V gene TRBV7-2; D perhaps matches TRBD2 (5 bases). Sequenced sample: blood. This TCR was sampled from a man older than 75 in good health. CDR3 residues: CASSSTIGSEQYF. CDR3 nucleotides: TGTGCCAGCAGCTCCACCATAGGGAGCGAGCAGTACTTC.